The subject of this entry is one T cell receptor beta chain. This clone's antigen is unknown. Germline is not matched at one junction end, which may reflect a read error. Receptor libraries were prepared by PCR. The sample was run on a NextSeq 500. Bulk TCR libraries were made following a previously described method, with the TCR primers given in Table S5. The Qiagen AllPrep DNA/RNA kit was used to purify total RNA. Reads from multiple sequencing runs of the same library were pooled before analysis. The source study handled its data this way. Reads were retained only if an exact TCR constant sequence was present, and the retained reads were trimmed to 150 nt and grouped according to their 12-nt molecular barcodes. Within each barcode group, reads were sub-clustered at a 15% Levenshtein threshold, and quality-weighted consensus sequences were built per RNA molecule. Non-functional sequences were filtered out, along with any lower-count sequence sitting one edit away from another sequence. Barcode sub-clusters with fewer than 20% of the maximum read count were removed, based on fitting two negative binomial distributions. TCRdb redid the processing of the public reads, applying fastp at Q25 and MiXCR, and retained in-frame beta chains. Merged by CDR3 protein, the rows form single entries marked with the most common genes and DNA. These V and J calls rely on TCRdb rather than the paper's analysis. The sample table shows some 91,000 distinct CDR3 sequences, and approximately 25% are seen once. The biggest ten clones account for around 0.92% of the sample.

The data originate from a study of molecular identifiers for immune sequencing clone quantification (dated 2018 in TCRdb). Regarding the complete study: For a replicate experiment, RNA from around 20,000 or 100,000 naive CD8 T cells was divided into five aliquots, and four of the five aliquots were sequenced. This methods study used CD8 T cells to benchmark TCR RNA copy counting and molecular-identifier clustering-based TCR repertoire sequencing (MIDCIRS). What the research found in general, with its limitations: Naive libraries contained spiked-in Jurkat TCR RNA (around ten copies' worth), which is not part of the donor repertoire. Highly expanded clone sizes could be underestimated if identical TCR molecules share a barcode. Modeling estimated 3 to 3.5 recovered TCR RNA copies per cell, compared with about 10 by digital PCR, which implies roughly 30% capture efficiency. When barcode sub-clustering was not used, chimeric consensus sequences inflated TCR diversity, with chimeras reaching as high as 47%. In CMV-specific effector cells, clones with more than 20 RNA copies contained over 97% of molecules, whereas in naive cells such clones contained under 1% of molecules. Spiked-in Jurkat TCR RNA equivalent to a single cell was reported to be detectable even among fewer than 1.2 million naive CD8 T cells.

Libraries of naive CD8 T cells were generated from about 21,000 to 970,000 sorted cells, with 10%, 30% or 50% of the purified RNA used. Naive CD8 T cells were FACS-sorted as CD8+CD4-CCR7+CD45RA+ on a BD FACSAria II into RLT Plus buffer. Detection sensitivity was tested by spiking Jurkat RNA equal to over 8 TCR copies' worth into samples containing roughly 19,000-1,100,000 naive CD8 T cells. CD8 T cells were enriched with RosetteSep CD8+ T Cell Enrichment Cocktail and Ficoll-Paque, followed by ACK red cell lysis. The CDR3 covers 15 residues, taking in both the cysteine and the phenylalanine. Of the read, only the CDR3 DNA is kept; its 45 bases are in frame from base 1. Sequences SGDLS (CDR1) and YYNGEE (CDR2) are obtained from the germline V gene.

The sequence derives from a human donor in good health. Some libraries in this study had Jurkat cell RNA spiked in. Sequenced sample: naive CD8+ T cells from blood, with Jurkat cell RNA spiked in. The cell subset or site label here, explained by the study, means: FACS-sorted CD8+CD4-CCR7+CD45RA+ naive T cells. The chain is encoded by TRBV9 joined to TRBJ2-2, with a weak D call of TRBD2 (6 bases match). The DNA reads TGTGCCAGCAGCGCCAATAACCCGAACACCGGGGGGCTGTTTTTT. Protein translation: CASSANNPNTGGLFF. This CDR3, with the reference TRBV9 and TRBJ2-2 proteins standing in past its ends, gives the full variable domain DSGVTQTPKHLITATGQRVTLRCSPRSGDLSVYWYQQSLDQGLQFLIQYYNGEERAKGNILERFSAQQFPDLHSELNLSSLELGDSALYFCASSANNPNTGGLFFGEGSRLTVL.